The 24 T cell receptor beta chains below were found in one sample sequenced in a study of tumor and adjacent non-tumor tissue in lung cancer. The template was RNA from unsorted bulk tissue. TCRbeta libraries were built with three rounds of nested PCR, modified from ARM-PCR. MiXCR, applied by TCRdb to the multiplex PCR reads, yields one record per CDR3 protein. Of 200,000 to 250,000 distinct CDR3 sequences in the sample, around 70% were seen once. Sequencing was carried out using lung tumor tissue. Source of these receptors: a man in his fifties or sixties with non-small cell lung cancer.

Of note for this clonotype: Since no conserved phenylalanine or tryptophan closes the CDR3, a read error is the likely cause. The genes are TRBV4-1 and TRBJ2-2; the match to TRBD2 covers 7 bases. The CDR3 runs 16 residues. CDR1 is MGHRA, CDR2 YSYEKL, per germline. CDR3 region: CAGRPPGTTNTGELFI. CDR3 in DNA: TGCGCCGGCAGACCTCCCGGGACTACAAACACCGGGGAGCTGTTTATT.

As for this clonotype: The conserved phenylalanine or tryptophan is not found at the CDR3 terminus, so this likely reflects a read error. This chain uses TRBV11-2 with TRBJ2-5; 7 nucleotides match TRBD1. The junction had 9 bases not matched to a gene; V was cut back by 4 bases and J by 7 bases. Germline V CDR1 and CDR2: SGHAT, FQNNGV. The length of the CDR3 is 14 residues. CDR3 DNA: TGTGCCAGCAGCTCCGGACAGGTACTGGTGACCCAGTACTTG. It translates to CASSSGQVLVTQYL.

For this clonotype: This may be a read error: a much more frequent sequence differs by one nucleotide. V is TRBV20-1 and J is TRBJ1-1; no firm D call. Germline lookup yields CDR1 DFQATT and CDR2 SNEGSKA (reference sequence). With 0 bases removed from V and 1 base from J, the gap between germline ends came to 9 bases. The CDR3 is made up of 14 amino acids. In DNA form, the CDR3 reads TGCAGTGCTAGAGAGGGCCTTGCGAACACTGAAGCTTTCTTT. Translating it yields CSAREGLANTEAFF.

The chain uses TRBV11-2 and TRBJ2-1; D is unclear. Germline loops: CDR1 SGHAT, CDR2 FQNNGV. The CDR3 loop spans 15 amino acids. CDR3 sequence (DNA): TGTGTCAGAAGCTTAAATCCCTCGTCGGGCGCTGAGCAGTTCTTC. As protein: CVRSLNPSSGAEQFF.

Remarks on this clonotype: A read error may produce the germline difference seen at one junction end. V gene TRBV20-1 combines with J gene TRBJ2-3, with TRBD2 identical over 9 bases. In germline, CDR1 is DFQATT, CDR2 SNEGSKA (reference sequence). This CDR3 comprises 14 residues. CDR3 DNA: TGCAGTGTTAGAGTCGCGGGAGGGGAAGGTACTCAGTATTTT. Its translation is CSVRVAGGEGTQYF.

With respect to this clonotype: A much larger clone lies a single base off, so this may be a read error. This chain uses TRBV20-1 with TRBJ2-7; either TRBD1 or TRBD2 may supply D (5 bases each). Germline loops: CDR1 DFQATT, CDR2 SNEGSKA (reference sequence). This CDR3 is built from 13 residues. Here the CDR3 reads CNARGVSPEEQYF. In nucleotides, the CDR3 is TGCAATGCTAGAGGGGTCTCTCCTGAGGAGCAGTACTTC.

To note about this clonotype: At one of its ends the junction is not consistent with the germline gene, which may arise from a read error. The chain employs TRBV11-1 and TRBJ2-5; D is uncertain. CDR1 and CDR2 (germline): SGHAT, FQDESV (reference sequence). The CDR3 sequence is 14 residues long. The CDR3 is CASSLAAFQETQHF. The CDR3 nucleotides read TGTGCCAGCAGCTTAGCTGCGTTCCAAGAGACCCAGCATTTC.

Points on this clonotype: One junction end does not reproduce the germline sequence, and a read error may be involved. The CDR3 nucleotides read TGCGCCAGCAGTGGACATACCTACGAGCAGTATTTC. This sequence encodes CASSGHTYEQYF. The chain couples TRBV10-1 to TRBJ2-7, with no clear D. The germline V gene encodes CDR1 WNHNN and CDR2 SYGVQD (reference sequence). The CDR3 covers 12 residues.

This clonotype was observed at least ten times. The chain uses TRBV4-3 and TRBJ2-1; TRBD2 matches at 8 bases. CDR3 length: 15 residues. The germline CDR1 and CDR2 sequences are LGHNA and YSLEER. The V segment lost 0 bases and the J segment 10 bases; nucleotides outside the gene matches: 8. The CDR3: CASSQDGTRGGEQFF. CDR3 coding DNA: TGCGCCAGCAGCCAAGATGGGACTAGGGGCGGGGAGCAGTTCTTC.

With respect to this clonotype: With a much larger clone just one base away, this may be a read error. The rearrangement joins TRBV6-1 to TRBJ1-5; D possibly corresponds to TRBD1 (5 bases). The V and J ends lost 2 bases and 0 bases respectively, with 14 bases between them. The CDR3 covers 17 residues. Germline V gene sequence: CDR1 MNHNS, CDR2 SASEGT. As DNA, the CDR3 is TGTGCCAGCAGTGAATGGGGCCTGCCGAGTAGCAATCAGCCCCAGCATTTT. Its protein is CASSEWGLPSSNQPQHF.

As to this clonotype: A much more abundant neighbour one base away suggests this may be a read error. The chain uses TRBV20-1 and TRBJ1-1, with D maybe TRBD1 (6 bases). Trimming cost V 5 bases and J 6 bases, with 10 bases left between them. CDR3 size: 11 residues. Germline V gene lookup returns CDR1 DFQATT and CDR2 SNEGSKA (reference sequence). The DNA for the CDR3 is TGCAGTGCTCGGGCAGGGGCTGAAGCTTTCTTT. Translating gives CSARAGAEAFF.

Comments on this clonotype: This may be a read error: a much more frequent sequence differs by one nucleotide. The gene calls are TRBV12-3 or TRBV12-4 and TRBJ1-2; D gene uncertain. The CDR3 extends over 13 amino acids. CDR3 residues: CAGSFQINYGYTF. The DNA for the CDR3 is TGTGCCGGCAGTTTTCAAATAAACTATGGCTACACCTTC.

The chain couples TRBV10-2 to TRBJ1-5, with D possibly TRBD1 on 6 matching bases. Germline V gives CDR1 WSHSY, CDR2 SAAADI. This CDR3 is 13 amino acids long. The germline V and J ends were trimmed by 3 bases and 7 bases, with 10 bases remaining between them. CDR3 in amino acids: CASSEQGCQPQHF. The CDR3 DNA is TGCGCCAGCAGTGAACAGGGATGCCAGCCCCAGCATTTT.

To note about this clonotype: The junction departs from germline at one end; a sequencing error may be responsible. The rearrangement uses TRBV11-2 and TRBJ2-6; D is unclear. This CDR3 is 14 amino acids long. Germline assignment: CDR1 SGHAT and CDR2 FQNNGV. CDR3 nucleotides: TGTGCCAGCAGTCCTATCTCTGGAGCCAACTTTCTGGCTTTC. This sequence encodes CASSPISGANFLAF.

The CDR3 coding sequence is TGCAGTGCTTTTCTAGCGGGGGGCGGATCCTACGAGCAGTACTTC. Its protein is CSAFLAGGGSYEQYF. The chain combines TRBV20-1 with TRBJ2-7; 11 nucleotides line up with TRBD2. Germline CDR1 is DFQATT and CDR2 is SNEGSKA (reference sequence). V shed 5 bases, J shed 1 base, and the junction held 7 bases outside the gene matches. CDR3 length: 15 amino acids.

The rearrangement joins TRBV20-1 to TRBJ2-7; 8 positions agree with TRBD2. With V trimmed by 8 bases and J by 3 bases, 9 bases remained unmatched. In germline, CDR1 is DFQATT, CDR2 SNEGSKA (reference sequence). This CDR3 is 13 amino acids long. CDR3 sequence (DNA): TGCAGTACTGCTATAACTAGCGGCTACGAGCAGTACTTC. The encoded protein is CSTAITSGYEQYF.

This clonotype was seen a few times. This chain uses TRBV11-2 with TRBJ2-5; D is undetermined. Germline V lookup: CDR1 SGHAT, CDR2 FQNNGV. Trimming removed 3 bases at V and 4 bases at J, with 12 bases between. The CDR3 has 14 amino acids. The CDR3 DNA reads TGTGCCAGCAGCTTCCCTGGGTCCCCAGAGACCCAGTACTTC. It encodes CASSFPGSPETQYF.

CDR3 loop: CSALGGRETPIGIQYF. DNA for the CDR3: TGCAGTGCTCTAGGGGGGCGGGAGACCCCAATTGGTATCCAGTACTTC. The chain is built from TRBV20-1 and TRBJ2-5; weak D call: TRBD2 (7 bases). CDR1 and CDR2 (germline): DFQATT, SNEGSKA (reference sequence). CDR3 length equals 16 residues. The V gene lost 5 bases and the J gene lost 10 bases, with 29 bases spanning the gap.

This clonotype was detected a few times. The chain has TRBV29-1 and TRBJ1-2; TRBD1 might be the D (6 bases). Germline lookup yields CDR1 SQVTM and CDR2 ANQGSEA. V was trimmed by 5 bases and J by 2 bases, leaving 15 bases between them. The CDR3 has 14 residues. Here the CDR3 reads CSVPSGAGNYGYTF. CDR3 bases: TGCAGCGTTCCTTCAGGGGCAGGAAACTATGGCTACACCTTC.

The V gene is TRBV29-1, the J gene TRBJ2-1; tentative D call: TRBD1 (6 bases). This CDR3 has 12 amino acids. CDR1 is SQVTM, CDR2 ANQGSEA, per germline. With 5 bases removed from V and 4 bases from J, the gap between germline ends came to 9 bases. This CDR3 reads CSVWGRYNEQFF. The DNA of the CDR3 is TGCAGCGTTTGGGGGCGGTACAATGAGCAGTTCTTC.

For this clonotype: Mismatch with germline at one junction end may stem from a read error. The rearrangement joins TRBV20-1 to TRBJ2-1; TRBD2 matches at 8 bases. This CDR3 contains 14 residues. CDR1 is DFQATT and CDR2 is SNEGSKA in the germline V gene (reference sequence). The CDR3 coding sequence is TGCAGTGCAGGGACTAGAGGGGGTCTTAATGGGCAGTTCTTC. This encodes CSAGTRGGLNGQFF.

Details on this clonotype: A much bigger clone sits one base away, suggesting this may be a read error. The V call is TRBV6-5, the J call TRBJ2-7; D is undetermined. Looked up from germline, CDR1 is MNHEY and CDR2 is SVGAGI. CDR3 size: 14 residues. CDR3 region: CTSSATTFTYEQYF. Written as DNA, the CDR3 is TGTACCAGCAGCGCTACGACCTTTACCTACGAGCAGTACTTC.

Of note for this clonotype: A junction end diverges from the germline sequence, so it may reflect a read error. This sequence joins TRBV20-1 and TRBJ2-7; weak D call: TRBD2 (7 bases). CDR1 DFQATT and CDR2 SNEGSKA come from the germline V gene (reference sequence). The CDR3 has 16 amino acids. The CDR3 bases are TGCAGTGTTAGAAGGGGGGGTAGGGGGTTCTCCTACGAGCAGTACTTC. This gives the protein CSVRRGGRGFSYEQYF.

In its sample, this clonotype was seen once. The junction differs from germline at one of its ends, possibly a read error. V and J are TRBV11-2 and TRBJ1-2; D unresolved. The germline gives CDR1 SGHAT, CDR2 FQNNGV. The CDR3 is 13 amino acids. The CDR3: CASSLDTDYGYTF. In DNA form, the CDR3 reads TGTGCCAGCAGCTTAGACACGGATTATGGCTACACATTC. The full variable domain, with the rest looked up from reference TRBV11-2 and TRBJ1-2, is EAGVAQSPRYKIIEKRQSVAFWCNPISGHATLYWYQQILGQGPKLLIQFQNNGVVDDSQLPKDRFSAERLKGVDSTLKIQPAKLEDSAVYLCASSLDTDYGYTFGSGTRLTVV.